Listed below are T cell receptor beta chains from one sample, sequenced in a study of cytomegalovirus exposure and HLA in healthy donors. Measured with immunoSEQ multiplex PCR; TCRdb has only the in-frame clones, and not every one. Here the sample spans 150,000 to 200,000 clones, approximately 80% being singletons. The sequenced sample was PBMCs. The source is a woman aged 40-49 years in good health and CMV-seronegative. CDR3s include the opening cysteine and the closing phenylalanine or tryptophan. Fields, in order: J gene, V gene, CDR3 protein.

>TRBJ2-2|TRBV5-5
CASSVPGRELFF
>TRBJ2-3|TRBV11-1
CASSLIPAQGTDTQYF
>TRBJ2-7|TRBV10-3
CAISESREIYEQYF
>TRBJ2-1|TRBV28
CASSPGLAGVDEQFF
>TRBJ1-5|TRBV5-5
CASSLSDSRNQPQHF
>TRBJ1-1|TRBV6-6
CASKNDRITEAFF
>TRBJ2-1|TRBV14
CASSRPGQLGEQFF
>TRBJ2-7|TRBV7-3
CASSHFLLAGSSYEQYF
>.|TRBV20-1
CSAVDSYEQYF
>TRBJ2-3|TRBV5-4
CASSSVNAFRTDTQYF
>TRBJ2-5|TRBV14
CASSRLAGGPGETQYF
>TRBJ2-7|TRBV4-2
CASSQGLAGAYEQYF
>TRBJ2-5|TRBV6-1
CASRGLARSETQYF
>TRBJ1-2|TRBV11-3
CASSLGDRGQKDYGYTF
>TRBJ1-2|TRBV6-1
CASITGVGYTF
>TRBJ2-1|TRBV7-2
CASKWGLRNEQFF
>TRBJ2-7|TRBV13
CASSLPGLAGDEQYF
>TRBJ1-5|TRBV5-6
CASNLQASYQPQHF
>TRBJ1-4|TRBV11-1
CASSLSGPTTLFF
>TRBJ1-2|TRBV23-1
CASSQSTGGERYGYTF
>TRBJ2-5|TRBV11-3
CASSSLTVLRETQYF
>TRBJ2-5|TRBV6-1
CASSEATPGSGVKTQYF
>TRBJ1-1|TRBV30
CACPGGTTEAFF
>TRBJ2-2|TRBV11-3
CASSLGLAGVAGELFF
>TRBJ2-7|TRBV11-2
CASIPGLAGGLTYEQYF
>TRBJ1-4|TRBV28
CAASGNHEKLFF
>TRBJ2-6|TRBV5-1
CASRKGQGNNLSGANGLTF
>TRBJ1-2|TRBV11-2
CASRTTGTAGYTF
>TRBJ1-5|TRBV9
CASSVGGTNQPQHF
>TRBJ2-5|TRBV25-1
CASSASSALRLQETQYF